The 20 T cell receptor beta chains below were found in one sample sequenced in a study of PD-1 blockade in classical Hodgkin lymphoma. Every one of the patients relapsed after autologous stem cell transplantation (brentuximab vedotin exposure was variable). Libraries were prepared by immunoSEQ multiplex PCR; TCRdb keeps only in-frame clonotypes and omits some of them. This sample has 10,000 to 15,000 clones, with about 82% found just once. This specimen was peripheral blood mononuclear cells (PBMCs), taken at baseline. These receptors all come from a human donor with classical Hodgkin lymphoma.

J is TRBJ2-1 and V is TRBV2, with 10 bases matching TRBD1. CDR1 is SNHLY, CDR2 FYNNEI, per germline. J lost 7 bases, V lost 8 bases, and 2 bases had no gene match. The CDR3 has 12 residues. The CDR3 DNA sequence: TGTGCCAGCGGGACAGGGGTTAATGAGCAGTTCTTC. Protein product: CASGTGVNEQFF.

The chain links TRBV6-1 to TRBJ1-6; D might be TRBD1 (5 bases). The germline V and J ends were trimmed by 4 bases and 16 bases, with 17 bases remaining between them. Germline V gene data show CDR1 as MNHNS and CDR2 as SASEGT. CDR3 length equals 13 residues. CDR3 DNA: TGTGCCAGCAGTGGTCTATTCGGGGCGTCTCTCCACTTT. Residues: CASSGLFGASLHF.

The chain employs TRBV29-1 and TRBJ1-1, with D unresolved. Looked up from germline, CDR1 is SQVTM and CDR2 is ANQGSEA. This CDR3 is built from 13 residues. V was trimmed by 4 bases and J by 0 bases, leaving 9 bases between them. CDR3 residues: CSVAQRLNTEAFF. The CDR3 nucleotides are TGCAGCGTTGCCCAGAGGTTGAACACTGAAGCTTTCTTT. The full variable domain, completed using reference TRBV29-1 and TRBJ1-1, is SAVISQKPSRDICQRGTSLTIQCQVDSQVTMMFWYRQQPGQSLTLIATANQGSEATYESGFVIDKFPISRPNLTFSTLTVSNMSPEDSSIYLCSVAQRLNTEAFFGQGTRLTVV.

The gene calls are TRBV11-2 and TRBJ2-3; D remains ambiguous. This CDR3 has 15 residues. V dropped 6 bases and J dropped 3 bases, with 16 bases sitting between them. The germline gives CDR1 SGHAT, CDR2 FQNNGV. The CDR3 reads CASRPWGRITDTQYF. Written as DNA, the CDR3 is TGTGCCAGCAGGCCGTGGGGTCGGATAACAGATACGCAGTATTTT.

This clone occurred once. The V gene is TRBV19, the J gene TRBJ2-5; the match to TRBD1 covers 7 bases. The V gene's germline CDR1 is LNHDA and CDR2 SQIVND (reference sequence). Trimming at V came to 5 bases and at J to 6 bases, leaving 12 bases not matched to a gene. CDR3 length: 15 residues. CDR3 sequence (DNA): TGTGCCAGTAGTGCCCGACAGGGTCATAGGAAGACCCAGTACTTC. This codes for CASSARQGHRKTQYF.

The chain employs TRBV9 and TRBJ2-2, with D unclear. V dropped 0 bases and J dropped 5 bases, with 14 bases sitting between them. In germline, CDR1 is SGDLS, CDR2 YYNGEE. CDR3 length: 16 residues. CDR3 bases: TGTGCCAGCAGCGTAGCCTTGGCGTCTAGGACCGGGGAGCTGTTTTTT. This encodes CASSVALASRTGELFF.

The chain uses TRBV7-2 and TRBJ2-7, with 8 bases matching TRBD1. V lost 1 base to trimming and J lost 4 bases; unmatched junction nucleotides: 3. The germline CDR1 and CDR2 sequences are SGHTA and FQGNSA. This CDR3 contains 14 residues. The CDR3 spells CASSLVGDRYEQYF. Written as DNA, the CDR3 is TGTGCCAGCAGCTTAGTCGGGGACAGGTACGAGCAGTACTTC. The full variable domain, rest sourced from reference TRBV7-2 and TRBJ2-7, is GAGVSQSPSNKVTEKGKDVELRCDPISGHTALYWYRQSLGQGLEFLIYFQGNSAPDKSGLPSDRFSAERTGGSVSTLTIQRTQQEDSAVYLCASSLVGDRYEQYFGPGTRLTVT.

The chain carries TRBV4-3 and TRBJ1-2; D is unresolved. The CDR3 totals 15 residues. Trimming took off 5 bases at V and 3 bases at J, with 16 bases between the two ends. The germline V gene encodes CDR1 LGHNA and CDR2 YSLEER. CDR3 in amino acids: CASSSTAGSYYGYTF. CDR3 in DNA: TGCGCCAGCAGCTCTACGGCAGGCTCTTACTATGGCTACACCTTC.

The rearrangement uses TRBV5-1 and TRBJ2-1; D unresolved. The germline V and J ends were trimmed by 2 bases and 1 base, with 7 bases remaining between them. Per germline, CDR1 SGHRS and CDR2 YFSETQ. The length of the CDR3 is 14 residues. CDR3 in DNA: TGCGCCAGCAGCTTCGTTAGGTCCTACAATGAGCAGTTCTTC. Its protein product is CASSFVRSYNEQFF.

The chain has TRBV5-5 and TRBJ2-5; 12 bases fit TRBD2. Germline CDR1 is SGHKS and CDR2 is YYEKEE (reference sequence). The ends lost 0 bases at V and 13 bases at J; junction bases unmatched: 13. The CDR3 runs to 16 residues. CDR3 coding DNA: TGTGCCAGCAGCTTGGTTGGAACTAGCGGGGGGCCTAAGGGGTACTTC. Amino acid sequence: CASSLVGTSGGPKGYF.

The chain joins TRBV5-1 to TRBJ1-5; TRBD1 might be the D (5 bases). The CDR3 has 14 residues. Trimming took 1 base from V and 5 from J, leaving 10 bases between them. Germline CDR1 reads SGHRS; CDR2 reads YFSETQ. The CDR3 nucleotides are TGCGCCAGCAGCTTGACAGGCACTGATCAGCCCCAGCATTTT. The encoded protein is CASSLTGTDQPQHF.

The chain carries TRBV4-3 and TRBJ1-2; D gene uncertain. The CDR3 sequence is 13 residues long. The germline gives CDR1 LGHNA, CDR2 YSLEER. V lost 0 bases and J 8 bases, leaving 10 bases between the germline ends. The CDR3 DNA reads TGCGCCAGCAGCCAAGATGGGCTTTACGGCTACACCTTC. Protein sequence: CASSQDGLYGYTF.

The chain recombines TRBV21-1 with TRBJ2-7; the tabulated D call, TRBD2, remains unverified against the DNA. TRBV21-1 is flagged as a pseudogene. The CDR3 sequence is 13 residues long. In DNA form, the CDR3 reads TGTGCCAGCAGCGCGGGGGGGATGCCCGAGCAGTACTTC. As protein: CASSAGGMPEQYF.

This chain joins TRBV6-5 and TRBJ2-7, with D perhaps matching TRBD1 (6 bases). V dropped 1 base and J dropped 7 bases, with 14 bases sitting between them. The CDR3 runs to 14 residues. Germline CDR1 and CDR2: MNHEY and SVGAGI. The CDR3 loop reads CASSYYPGTGEQYF. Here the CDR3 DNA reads TGTGCCAGCAGTTACTATCCGGGAACAGGGGAGCAGTACTTC.

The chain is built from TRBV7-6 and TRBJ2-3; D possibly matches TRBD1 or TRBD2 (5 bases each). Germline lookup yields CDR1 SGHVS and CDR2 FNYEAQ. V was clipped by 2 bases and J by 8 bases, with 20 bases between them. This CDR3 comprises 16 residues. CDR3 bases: TGTGCCAGCAGCTTAAGGCTAGCCCGGGGTAGGGGTACGCAGTATTTT. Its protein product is CASSLRLARGRGTQYF.

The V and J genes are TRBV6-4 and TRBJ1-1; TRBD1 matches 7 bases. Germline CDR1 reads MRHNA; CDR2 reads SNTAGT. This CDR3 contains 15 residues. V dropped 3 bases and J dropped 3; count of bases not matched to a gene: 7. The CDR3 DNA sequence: TGTGCCAGCAGTGAACGCAGGGGGAGGGACACTGAAGCTTTCTTT. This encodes CASSERRGRDTEAFF.

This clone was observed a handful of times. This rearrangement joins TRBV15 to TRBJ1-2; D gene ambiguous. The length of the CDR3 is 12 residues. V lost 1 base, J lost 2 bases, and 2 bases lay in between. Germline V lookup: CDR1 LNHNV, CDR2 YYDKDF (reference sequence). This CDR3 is CATSRANYGYTF. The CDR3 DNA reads TGTGCCACCAGCAGAGCAAACTATGGCTACACCTTC.

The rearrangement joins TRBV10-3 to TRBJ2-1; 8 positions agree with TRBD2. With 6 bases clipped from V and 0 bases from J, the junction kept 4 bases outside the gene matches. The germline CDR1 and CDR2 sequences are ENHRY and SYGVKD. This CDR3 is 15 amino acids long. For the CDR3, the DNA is TGTGCCATCAGGATAGCGGGGAGCTCCTACAATGAGCAGTTCTTC. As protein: CAIRIAGSSYNEQFF.

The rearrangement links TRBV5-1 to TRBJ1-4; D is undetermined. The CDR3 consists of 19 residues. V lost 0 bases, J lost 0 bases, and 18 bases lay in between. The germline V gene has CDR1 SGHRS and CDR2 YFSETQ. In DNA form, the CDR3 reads TGCGCCAGCAGCTTGGCAGGCTCCGGGGTCTTTGCAACTAATGAAAAACTGTTTTTT. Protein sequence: CASSLAGSGVFATNEKLFF.

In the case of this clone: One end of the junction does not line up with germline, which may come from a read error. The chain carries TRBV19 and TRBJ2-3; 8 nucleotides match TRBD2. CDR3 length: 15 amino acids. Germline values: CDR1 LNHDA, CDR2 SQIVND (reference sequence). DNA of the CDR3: TGTGCCAGCAGTACGGGGGGGGGCCGCACAGATACGCAGTATTTT. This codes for CASSTGGGRTDTQYF.